This T cell receptor beta chain is drawn from a study of Graves' ophthalmopathy and Graves' hyperthyroidism. General observations from the study: The model achieved roughly 66% sensitivity and roughly 72% specificity for ophthalmopathy progression.

As the template, RNA transcripts were used to amplify TCR beta CDR3 regions. First-round RT-PCR with HTBI primers preceded a second-round multiplex PCR. A single record per CDR3 protein comes from TCRdb applying MiXCR to the multiplex PCR reads. The sample shows around 1.1 million distinct CDR3 sequences, 36% of them seen only once. Losses at the gene ends were 7 bases for V and 11 bases for J; bases not matched to a gene: 6. CDR1 is SQVTM, CDR2 ANQGSEA, per germline. The CDR3 totals 10 residues. This clonotype appeared a few times. What it binds is not known. The rearrangement uses TRBV29-1 and TRBJ1-2; 8 bases are shared with TRBD1. The sequenced sample was peripheral blood or thyroid tissue (not recorded which). The receptor was isolated from an adult man with Graves' hyperthyroidism. CDR3 sequence (DNA): TGCAGCGCGCGGGACAGGAATTACACCTTC. Encoded protein: CSARDRNYTF.